This T cell receptor (beta chain) is from a study of OX40 agonist ivuxolimab in advanced cancers. CDR3 length equals 16 residues. J gave up 0 bases and V 4 bases, and 9 bases lay outside the gene matches. From germline, CDR1 is MNHEY and CDR2 SMNVEV (reference sequence). Using immunoSEQ multiplex PCR, the repertoire was profiled, and TCRdb retains in-frame clones only, with some absent. The sample lists approximately 47,000 clones, about nine tenths occurring once. This clonotype was sampled from an adult with an advanced solid tumor such as melanoma, head and neck, liver or kidney cancer. This chain joins TRBV27 and TRBJ2-7, with 7 bases matching TRBD1. Sequences were derived from CD4+ or CD8+ T cells sorted from blood, sampled in a trial of the OX40 agonist ivuxolimab. CDR3 loop: CASSSPRTGSSYEQYF. The DNA for the CDR3 is TGTGCCAGCAGTTCCCCAAGGACAGGAAGCTCCTACGAGCAGTACTTC.